Sequencing of this T cell receptor (beta chain) was carried out in a study of blood T cell repertoires in COVID-19. As for the study in general: Whether acute or convalescent, the COVID-19 samples came from the United States, Italy and Spain.

The CDR3 consists of 13 residues. Germline CDR1 and CDR2: SGHDT and YYEEEE. With 4 bases removed from V and 6 bases from J, the gap between germline ends came to 11 bases. The method was immunoSEQ multiplex PCR; TCRdb's version includes in-frame clones alone and lacks a portion of them. The table lists under 250,000 clones, 70% to 90% of them singletons. Sequencing was done on a sample of peripheral blood. This clonotype was obtained from a man aged 50 or older with COVID-19, enrolled during active disease. The chain is built from TRBV5-6 and TRBJ2-1; D perhaps matches TRBD2 (6 bases). The CDR3 sequence is CASSLGGLNEQFF. The DNA of the CDR3 is TGTGCCAGCAGCCTCGGGGGTCTCAATGAGCAGTTCTTC.